The text below deals with one T cell receptor beta chain. The CDR3 contains 16 residues. The assay was immunoSEQ multiplex PCR, and TCRdb's table has in-frame clones only and misses some. The table lists around 80,000 clones, roughly 86% of them singletons. This entry belongs to a study of T cell responses to AZD1222 COVID-19 vaccine. The genes are TRBV21-1 and TRBJ2-6; the listed D gene, TRBD1, was not tested against the DNA. TRBV21-1 has pseudogene status. The specimen was peripheral blood, collected on day 0 of AZD1222 vaccination. The origin of this receptor is an adult in good health. CDR3: CARGQGALSGANVLTF. CDR3 sequence (DNA): TGTGCCAGGGGACAGGGAGCCCTCTCTGGGGCCAACGTCCTGACTTTC.